Listed below are T cell receptor beta chains from one sample, sequenced in a study of early T cells in non-severe SARS-CoV-2 infection. Each CDR3 protein gets one entry after TCRdb re-called the 5' RACE reads with MiXCR. The table records some 44,000 distinct CDR3 sequences, roughly 6% of them present only once. The starting material was whole blood, obtained at baseline. The receptors originated from an adult who was a healthcare worker with PCR-confirmed SARS-CoV-2 infection or an uninfected control (not recorded which). CDR3s leave out the opening cysteine and the closing phenylalanine or tryptophan. Each record gives: V gene, J gene, CDR3 protein.

v_call: TRBV10-3; j_call: TRBJ2-3; cdr3_aa: AISEGAGGRTDTQY
v_call: TRBV7-3; j_call: TRBJ2-3; cdr3_aa: ASSSVAGGTDTQY
v_call: TRBV20-1; j_call: TRBJ2-7; cdr3_aa: SARDPQGSGYEQY
v_call: TRBV14; j_call: TRBJ2-3; cdr3_aa: ASSQARRLDTQY
v_call: TRBV12-3/TRBV12-4; j_call: TRBJ2-3; cdr3_aa: ASSLGDTAEDTQY
v_call: TRBV29-1; j_call: TRBJ2-7; cdr3_aa: SVEVWGSYEQY
v_call: TRBV20-1; j_call: TRBJ2-1; cdr3_aa: SAYGAHSYNEQF
v_call: TRBV7-3; j_call: TRBJ2-1; cdr3_aa: ASSLTRSNNEQF
v_call: TRBV18; j_call: TRBJ2-7; cdr3_aa: ASSSLDREGYEQY
v_call: TRBV30; j_call: TRBJ2-7; cdr3_aa: AWNHVGGSYEQY
v_call: TRBV6-5; j_call: TRBJ2-7; cdr3_aa: ASSSLGGGAYEQY
v_call: TRBV14; j_call: TRBJ2-3; cdr3_aa: ASSQGPAQY
v_call: TRBV29-1; j_call: TRBJ2-7; cdr3_aa: SVLDQLAGHSYEQY
v_call: TRBV12-3/TRBV12-4; j_call: TRBJ2-3; cdr3_aa: ASTPGTTLTDTQY
v_call: TRBV18; j_call: TRBJ2-1; cdr3_aa: ASTPNTGSNEQF
v_call: TRBV12-3/TRBV12-4; j_call: TRBJ1-1; cdr3_aa: ASSLEGRVNTEAF
v_call: TRBV7-2; j_call: TRBJ1-1; cdr3_aa: ASSLAGPNTEAF
v_call: TRBV4-3; j_call: TRBJ1-1; cdr3_aa: ASSQDSGENTEAF
v_call: TRBV15; j_call: TRBJ1-3; cdr3_aa: ATSRVGTDSGNTIY
v_call: TRBV6-5; j_call: TRBJ2-1; cdr3_aa: ASRVAGGQFEQF
v_call: TRBV7-9; j_call: TRBJ1-4; cdr3_aa: ASSLMSGPNEKLF
v_call: TRBV5-8; j_call: TRBJ1-3; cdr3_aa: ASSLLHDSENTIY
v_call: TRBV5-4; j_call: TRBJ2-5; cdr3_aa: ASSWGPQETQY
v_call: TRBV7-2; j_call: TRBJ2-7; cdr3_aa: ASSFAGAYEQY
v_call: TRBV5-1; j_call: TRBJ1-5; cdr3_aa: ASSSGQGARQPQH
v_call: TRBV30; j_call: TRBJ1-1; cdr3_aa: AWSWDTNTEAF
v_call: TRBV18; j_call: TRBJ2-7; cdr3_aa: ASSPPVGTYEQY
v_call: TRBV4-1; j_call: TRBJ2-5; cdr3_aa: ASSQGTGGRETQY